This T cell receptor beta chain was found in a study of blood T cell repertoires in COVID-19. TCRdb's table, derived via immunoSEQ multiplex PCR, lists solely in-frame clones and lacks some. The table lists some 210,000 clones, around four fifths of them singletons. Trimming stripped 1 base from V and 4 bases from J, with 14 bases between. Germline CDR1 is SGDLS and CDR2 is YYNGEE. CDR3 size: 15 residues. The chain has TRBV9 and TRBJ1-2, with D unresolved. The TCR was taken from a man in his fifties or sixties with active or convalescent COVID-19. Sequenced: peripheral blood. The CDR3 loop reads CASSVYGEEGYGYTF. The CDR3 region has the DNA TGTGCCAGCAGCGTATACGGAGAAGAGGGCTATGGCTACACCTTC. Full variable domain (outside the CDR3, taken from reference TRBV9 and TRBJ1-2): DSGVTQTPKHLITATGQRVTLRCSPRSGDLSVYWYQQSLDQGLQFLIQYYNGEERAKGNILERFSAQQFPDLHSELNLSSLELGDSALYFCASSVYGEEGYGYTFGSGTRLTVV.